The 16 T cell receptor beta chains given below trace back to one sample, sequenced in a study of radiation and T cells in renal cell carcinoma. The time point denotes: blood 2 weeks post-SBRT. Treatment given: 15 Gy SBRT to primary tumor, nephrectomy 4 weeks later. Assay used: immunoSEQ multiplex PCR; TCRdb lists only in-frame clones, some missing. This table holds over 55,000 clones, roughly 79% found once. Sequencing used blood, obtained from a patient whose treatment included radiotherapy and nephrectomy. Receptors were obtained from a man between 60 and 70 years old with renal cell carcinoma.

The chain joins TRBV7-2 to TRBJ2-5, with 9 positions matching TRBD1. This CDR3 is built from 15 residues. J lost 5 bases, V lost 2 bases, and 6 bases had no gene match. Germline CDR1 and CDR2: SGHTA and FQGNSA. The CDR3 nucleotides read TGTGCCAGCAGCTTACAACAGGGGGCGCTGGAGACCCAGTACTTC. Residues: CASSLQQGALETQYF.

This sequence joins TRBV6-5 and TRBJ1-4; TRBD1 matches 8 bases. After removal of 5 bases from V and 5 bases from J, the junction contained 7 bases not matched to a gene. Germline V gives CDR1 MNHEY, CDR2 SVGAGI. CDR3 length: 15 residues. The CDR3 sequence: CASSPLDRENEKLFF. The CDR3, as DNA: TGTGCCAGCAGTCCACTGGACAGGGAAAATGAAAAACTGTTTTTT.

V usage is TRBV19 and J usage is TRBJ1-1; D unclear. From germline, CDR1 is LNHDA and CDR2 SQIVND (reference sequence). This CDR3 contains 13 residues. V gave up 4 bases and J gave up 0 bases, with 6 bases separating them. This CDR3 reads CASSSQMNTEAFF. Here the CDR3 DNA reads TGTGCCAGTAGTAGCCAGATGAACACTGAAGCTTTCTTT.

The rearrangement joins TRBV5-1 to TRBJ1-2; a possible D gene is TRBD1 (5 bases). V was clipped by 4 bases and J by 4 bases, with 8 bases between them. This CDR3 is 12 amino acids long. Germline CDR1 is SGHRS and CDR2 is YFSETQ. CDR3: CASSLDSYGYTF. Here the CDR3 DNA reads TGCGCCAGCAGCCTCGACAGCTATGGCTACACCTTC.

The CDR3 coding sequence is TGTGCCAGCAGCCCCAAGCGCAGGCAAACAGATACGCAGTATTTT. Its protein product is CASSPKRRQTDTQYF. The rearrangement uses TRBV7-9 and TRBJ2-3, with D unclear. The CDR3 contains 15 residues. V lost 5 bases to trimming and J lost 3 bases, with 15 bases between them. CDR1 is SEHNR and CDR2 is FQNEAQ in the germline V gene (reference sequence).

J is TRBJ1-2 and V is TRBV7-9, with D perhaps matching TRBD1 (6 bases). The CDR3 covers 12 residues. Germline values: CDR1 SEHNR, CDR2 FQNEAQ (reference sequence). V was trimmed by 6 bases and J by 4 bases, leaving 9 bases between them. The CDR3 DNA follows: TGTGCCAGCAGTCAGGGGTTCTATGGCTACACCTTC. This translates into CASSQGFYGYTF. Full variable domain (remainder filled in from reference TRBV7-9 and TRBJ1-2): DTGVSQNPRHKITKRGQNVTFRCDPISEHNRLYWYRQTLGQGPEFLTYFQNEAQLEKSRLLSDRFSAERPKGSFSTLEIQRTEQGDSAMYLCASSQGFYGYTFGSGTRLTVV.

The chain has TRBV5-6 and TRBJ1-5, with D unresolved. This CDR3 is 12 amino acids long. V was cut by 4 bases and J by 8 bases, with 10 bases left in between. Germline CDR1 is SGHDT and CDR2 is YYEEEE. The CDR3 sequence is CASSRNREPQHF. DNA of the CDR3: TGTGCCAGCAGCCGAAATCGCGAGCCCCAGCATTTT.

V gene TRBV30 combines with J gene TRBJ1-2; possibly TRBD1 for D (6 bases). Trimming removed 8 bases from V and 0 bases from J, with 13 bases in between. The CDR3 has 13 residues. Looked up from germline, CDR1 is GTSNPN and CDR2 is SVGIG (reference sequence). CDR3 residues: CAISGASNYGYTF. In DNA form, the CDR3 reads TGTGCCATTTCGGGGGCGTCTAACTATGGCTACACCTTC.

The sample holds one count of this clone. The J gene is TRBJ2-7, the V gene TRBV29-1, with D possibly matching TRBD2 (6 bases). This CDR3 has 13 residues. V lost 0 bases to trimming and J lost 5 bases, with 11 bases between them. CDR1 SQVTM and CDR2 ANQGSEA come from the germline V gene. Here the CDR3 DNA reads TGCAGCGTTGAAGATCTACTAGCTGACGAGCAGTACTTC. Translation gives CSVEDLLADEQYF.

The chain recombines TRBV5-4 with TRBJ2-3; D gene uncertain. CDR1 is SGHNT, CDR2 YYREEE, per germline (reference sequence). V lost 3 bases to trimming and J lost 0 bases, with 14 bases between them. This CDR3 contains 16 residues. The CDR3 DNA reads TGTGCCAGCAGCTCCACGGCATTTCCTAGCACAGATACGCAGTATTTT. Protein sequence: CASSSTAFPSTDTQYF. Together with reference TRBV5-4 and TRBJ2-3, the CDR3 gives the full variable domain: ETGVTQSPTHLIKTRGQQVTLRCSSQSGHNTVSWYQQALGQGPQFIFQYYREEENGRGNFPPRFSGLQFPNYSSELNVNALELDDSALYLCASSSTAFPSTDTQYFGPGTRLTVL.

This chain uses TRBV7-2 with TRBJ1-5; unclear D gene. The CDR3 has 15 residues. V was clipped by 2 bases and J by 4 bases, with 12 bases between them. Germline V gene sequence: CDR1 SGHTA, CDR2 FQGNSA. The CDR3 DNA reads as TGTGCCAGCAGCTTATGGGGTGCGGAGAATCAGCCCCAGCATTTT. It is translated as CASSLWGAENQPQHF.

CDR3 sequence (DNA): TGTGCCAGCAGCTTAGTAGGGGATCCGGGACAGCCCACAGATACGCAGTATTTT. It yields the protein CASSLVGDPGQPTDTQYF. The gene calls are TRBV7-2 and TRBJ2-3; TRBD1 agrees at 7 bases. The CDR3 totals 18 residues. CDR1 is SGHTA and CDR2 is FQGNSA in the germline V gene. J lost 2 bases, V lost 1 base, and 12 bases had no gene match.

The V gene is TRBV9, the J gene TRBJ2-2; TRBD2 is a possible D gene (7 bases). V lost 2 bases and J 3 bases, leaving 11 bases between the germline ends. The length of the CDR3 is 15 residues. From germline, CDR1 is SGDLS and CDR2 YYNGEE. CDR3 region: CASSVGGGDTGELFF. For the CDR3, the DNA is TGTGCCAGCAGCGTCGGAGGGGGGGACACCGGGGAGCTGTTTTTT.

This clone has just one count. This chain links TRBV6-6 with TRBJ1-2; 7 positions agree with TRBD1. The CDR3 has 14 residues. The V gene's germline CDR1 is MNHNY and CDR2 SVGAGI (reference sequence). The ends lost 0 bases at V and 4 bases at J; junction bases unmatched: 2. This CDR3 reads CASSYSTGAYGYTF. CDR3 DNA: TGTGCCAGCAGTTACTCCACAGGGGCCTATGGCTACACCTTC.

The DNA for the CDR3 is TGTGCCAGCAGCTTAGTGACAGGGGATAATTCACCCCTCCACTTT. It translates to CASSLVTGDNSPLHF. The rearrangement uses TRBV7-9 and TRBJ1-6; 8 positions agree with TRBD1. There are 15 residues in the CDR3. Per germline, CDR1 SEHNR and CDR2 FQNEAQ (reference sequence). V shed 1 base and J 5 bases; nucleotides not matched to a gene: 1. Variable domain in full (rest from reference TRBV7-9 and TRBJ1-6): DTGVSQNPRHKITKRGQNVTFRCDPISEHNRLYWYRQTLGQGPEFLTYFQNEAQLEKSRLLSDRFSAERPKGSFSTLEIQRTEQGDSAMYLCASSLVTGDNSPLHFGNGTRLTVT.

The DNA of the CDR3 is TGTGCCAGCAGTACTAGTTATGCCACAGATACGCAGTATTTT. It specifies CASSTSYATDTQYF. This sequence joins TRBV7-2 and TRBJ2-3; a weak D match, TRBD2 (5 bases). This CDR3 is built from 14 residues. Germline assignment: CDR1 SGHTA and CDR2 FQGNSA. Trimming stripped 6 bases from V and 2 bases from J, with 12 bases between.